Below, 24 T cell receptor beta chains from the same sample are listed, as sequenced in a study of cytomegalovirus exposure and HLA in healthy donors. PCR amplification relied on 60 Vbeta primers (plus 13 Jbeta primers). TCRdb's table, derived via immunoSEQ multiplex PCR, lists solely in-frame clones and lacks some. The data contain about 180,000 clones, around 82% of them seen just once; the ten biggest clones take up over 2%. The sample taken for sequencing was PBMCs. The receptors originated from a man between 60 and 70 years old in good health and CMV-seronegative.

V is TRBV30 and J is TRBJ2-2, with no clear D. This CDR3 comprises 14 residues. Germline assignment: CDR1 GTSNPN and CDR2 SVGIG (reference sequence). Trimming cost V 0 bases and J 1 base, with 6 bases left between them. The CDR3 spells CAWSVARNTGELFF. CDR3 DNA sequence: TGTGCCTGGAGTGTAGCACGGAACACCGGGGAGCTGTTTTTT.

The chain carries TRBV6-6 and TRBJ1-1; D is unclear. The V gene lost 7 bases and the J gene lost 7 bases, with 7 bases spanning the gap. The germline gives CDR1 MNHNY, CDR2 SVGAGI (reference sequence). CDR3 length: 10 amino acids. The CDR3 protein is CASIRVEAFF. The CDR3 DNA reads TGTGCCAGCATTAGAGTTGAAGCTTTCTTT.

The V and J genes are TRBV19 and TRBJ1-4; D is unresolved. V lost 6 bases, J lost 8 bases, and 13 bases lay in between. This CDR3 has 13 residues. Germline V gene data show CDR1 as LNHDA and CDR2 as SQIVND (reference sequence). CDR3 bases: TGTGCCAGTAGAATGTCGCGGGGAGAAAAACTGTTTTTT. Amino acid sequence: CASRMSRGEKLFF.

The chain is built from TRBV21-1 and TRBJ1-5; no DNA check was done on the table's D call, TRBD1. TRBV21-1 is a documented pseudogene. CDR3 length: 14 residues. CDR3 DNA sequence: TGTGCCAGCAGCAAAGGACAGATCAATCAGCCCCAGCATTTT. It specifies CASSKGQINQPQHF.

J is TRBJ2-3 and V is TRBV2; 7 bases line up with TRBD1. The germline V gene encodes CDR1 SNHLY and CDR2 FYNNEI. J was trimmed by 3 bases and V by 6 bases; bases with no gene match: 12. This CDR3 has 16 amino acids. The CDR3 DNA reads TGTGCCAGCAGCACAGAGCCGGGACAGATGACAGATACGCAGTATTTT. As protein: CASSTEPGQMTDTQYF. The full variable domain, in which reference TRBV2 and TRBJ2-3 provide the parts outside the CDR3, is EPEVTQTPSHQVTQMGQEVILRCVPISNHLYFYWYRQILGQKVEFLVSFYNNEISEKSEIFDDQFSVERPDGSNFTLKIRSTKLEDSAMYFCASSTEPGQMTDTQYFGPGTRLTVL.

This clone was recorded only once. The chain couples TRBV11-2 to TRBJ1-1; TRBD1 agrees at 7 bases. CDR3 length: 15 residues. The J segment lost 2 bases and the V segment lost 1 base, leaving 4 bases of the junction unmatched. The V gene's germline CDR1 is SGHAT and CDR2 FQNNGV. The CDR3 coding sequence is TGTGCCAGCAGCTTAGCCGGGACAGCCAACACTGAAGCTTTCTTT. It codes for CASSLAGTANTEAFF.

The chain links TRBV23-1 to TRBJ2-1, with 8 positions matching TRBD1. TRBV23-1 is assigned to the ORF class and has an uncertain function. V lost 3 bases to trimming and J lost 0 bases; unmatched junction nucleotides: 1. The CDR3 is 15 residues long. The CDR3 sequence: CASSQGQDSYNEQFF. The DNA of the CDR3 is TGCGCCAGCAGTCAGGGACAGGACTCCTACAATGAGCAGTTCTTC.

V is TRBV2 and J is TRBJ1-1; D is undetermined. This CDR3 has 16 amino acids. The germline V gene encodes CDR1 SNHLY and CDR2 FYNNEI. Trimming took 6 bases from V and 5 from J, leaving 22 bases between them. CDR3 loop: CASRPSQLEGRTEAFF. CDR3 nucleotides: TGTGCCAGCAGGCCGTCCCAGTTGGAGGGTAGGACTGAAGCTTTCTTT.

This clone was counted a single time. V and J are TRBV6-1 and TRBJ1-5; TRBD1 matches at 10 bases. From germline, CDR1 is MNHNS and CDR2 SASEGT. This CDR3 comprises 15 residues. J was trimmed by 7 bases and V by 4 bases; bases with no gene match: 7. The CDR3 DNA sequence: TGTGCCAGCAGTGGACGACAGGGGGCGACCCAGCCCCAGCATTTT. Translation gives CASSGRQGATQPQHF.

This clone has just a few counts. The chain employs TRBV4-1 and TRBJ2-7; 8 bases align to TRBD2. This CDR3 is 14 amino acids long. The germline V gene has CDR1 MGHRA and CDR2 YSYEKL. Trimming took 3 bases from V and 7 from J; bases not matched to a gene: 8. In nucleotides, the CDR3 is TGCGCCAGCAGCCATACGGGGGGGGTAGGTGAGCAGTACTTC. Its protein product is CASSHTGGVGEQYF.

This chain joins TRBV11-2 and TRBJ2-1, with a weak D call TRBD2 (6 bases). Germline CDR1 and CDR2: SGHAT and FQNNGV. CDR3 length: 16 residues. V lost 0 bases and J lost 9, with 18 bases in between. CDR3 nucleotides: TGTGCCAGCAGCTTAGACTGGGGTCGCCTCGGGGGTGAGCAGTTCTTC. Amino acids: CASSLDWGRLGGEQFF.

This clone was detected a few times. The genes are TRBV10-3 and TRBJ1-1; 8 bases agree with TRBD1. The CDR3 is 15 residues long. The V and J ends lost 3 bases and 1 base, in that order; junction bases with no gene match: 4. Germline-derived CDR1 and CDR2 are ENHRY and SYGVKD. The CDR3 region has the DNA TGTGCCATCAGTGACCCCGGACAGGGGAACACTGAAGCTTTCTTT. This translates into CAISDPGQGNTEAFF.

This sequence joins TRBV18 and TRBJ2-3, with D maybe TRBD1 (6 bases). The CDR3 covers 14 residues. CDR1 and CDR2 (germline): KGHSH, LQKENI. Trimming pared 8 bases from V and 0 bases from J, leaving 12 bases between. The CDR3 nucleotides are TGTGCCAGCCAGGGGTCCCCTAGCACAGATACGCAGTATTTT. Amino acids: CASQGSPSTDTQYF.

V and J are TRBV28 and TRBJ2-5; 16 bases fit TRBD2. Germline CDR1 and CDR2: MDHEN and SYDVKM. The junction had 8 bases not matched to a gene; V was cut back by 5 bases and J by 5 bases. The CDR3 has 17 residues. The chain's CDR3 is CASSPGTSGRAGETQYF. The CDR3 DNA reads TGTGCCAGCAGTCCGGGGACTAGCGGGAGGGCCGGTGAGACCCAGTACTTC.

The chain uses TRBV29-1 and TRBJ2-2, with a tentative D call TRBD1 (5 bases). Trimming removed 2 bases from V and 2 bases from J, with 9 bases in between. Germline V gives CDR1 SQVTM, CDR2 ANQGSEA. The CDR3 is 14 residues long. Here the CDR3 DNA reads TGCAGCGTTGAATGGGGCAGAAACACCGGGGAGCTGTTTTTT. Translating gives CSVEWGRNTGELFF.

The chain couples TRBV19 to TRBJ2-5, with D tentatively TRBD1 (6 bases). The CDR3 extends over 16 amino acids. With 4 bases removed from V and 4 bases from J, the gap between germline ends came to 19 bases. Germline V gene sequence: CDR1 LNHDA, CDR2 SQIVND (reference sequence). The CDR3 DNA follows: TGTGCCAGTAGTAGAGGGGGACACGGGATTTCAGAGACCCAGTACTTC. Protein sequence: CASSRGGHGISETQYF.

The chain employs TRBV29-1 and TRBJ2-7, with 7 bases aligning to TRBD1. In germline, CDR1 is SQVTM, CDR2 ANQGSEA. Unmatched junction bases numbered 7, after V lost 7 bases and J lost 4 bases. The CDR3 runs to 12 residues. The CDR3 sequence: CSAADRIYEQYF. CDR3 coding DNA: TGCAGCGCCGCGGACAGGATTTACGAGCAGTACTTC.

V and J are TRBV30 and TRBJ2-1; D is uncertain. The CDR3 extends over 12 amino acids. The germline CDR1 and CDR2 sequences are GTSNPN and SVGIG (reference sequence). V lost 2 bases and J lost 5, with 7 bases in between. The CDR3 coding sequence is TGTGCCTGGAGTCCTAGAGACAATGAGCAGTTCTTC. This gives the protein CAWSPRDNEQFF. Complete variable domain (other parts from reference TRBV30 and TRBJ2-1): SQTIHQWPATLVQPVGSPLSLECTVEGTSNPNLYWYRQAAGRGLQLLFYSVGIGQISSEVPQNLSASRPQDRQFILSSKKLLLSDSGFYLCAWSPRDNEQFFGPGTRLTVL.

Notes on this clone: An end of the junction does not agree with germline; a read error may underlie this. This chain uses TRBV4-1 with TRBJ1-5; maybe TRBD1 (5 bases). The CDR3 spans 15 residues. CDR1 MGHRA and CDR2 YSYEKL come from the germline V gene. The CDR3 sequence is CASSQDGDRDQPQNF. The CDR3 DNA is TGCGCCAGCAGCCAAGATGGCGACAGAGATCAGCCCCAGAATTTT.

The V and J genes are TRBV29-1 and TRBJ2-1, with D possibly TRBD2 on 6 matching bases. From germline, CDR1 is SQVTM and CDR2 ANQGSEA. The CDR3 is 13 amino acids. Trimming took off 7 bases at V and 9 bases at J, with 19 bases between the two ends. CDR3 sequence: CSATGRTTGEQFF. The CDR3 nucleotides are TGCAGCGCTACGGGACGGACTACCGGTGAGCAGTTCTTC.

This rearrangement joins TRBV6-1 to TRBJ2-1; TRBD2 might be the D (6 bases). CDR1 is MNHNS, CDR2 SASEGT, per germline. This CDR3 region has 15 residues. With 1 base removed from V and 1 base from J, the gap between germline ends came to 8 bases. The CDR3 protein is CASSEGSGSYNEQFF. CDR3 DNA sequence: TGTGCCAGCAGTGAAGGTAGCGGATCCTACAATGAGCAGTTCTTC.

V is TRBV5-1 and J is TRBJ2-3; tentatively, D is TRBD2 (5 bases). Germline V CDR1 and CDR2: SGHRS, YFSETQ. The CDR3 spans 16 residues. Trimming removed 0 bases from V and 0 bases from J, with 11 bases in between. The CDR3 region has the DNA TGCGCCAGCAGCTTGGTGGGAGACCCTAGCACAGATACGCAGTATTTT. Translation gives CASSLVGDPSTDTQYF.

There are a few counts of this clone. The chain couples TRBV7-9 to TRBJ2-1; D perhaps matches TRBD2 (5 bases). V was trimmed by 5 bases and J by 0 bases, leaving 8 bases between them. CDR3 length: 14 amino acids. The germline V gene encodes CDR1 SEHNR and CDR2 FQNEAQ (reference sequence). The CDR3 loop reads CASSPGLSYNEQFF. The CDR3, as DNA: TGTGCCAGCAGCCCCGGACTCTCCTACAATGAGCAGTTCTTC.

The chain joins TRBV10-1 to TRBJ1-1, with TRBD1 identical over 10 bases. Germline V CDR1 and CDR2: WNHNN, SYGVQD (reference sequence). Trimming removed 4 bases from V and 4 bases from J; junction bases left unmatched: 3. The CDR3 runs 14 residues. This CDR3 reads CASSVGTGVTEAFF. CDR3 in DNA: TGCGCCAGCAGTGTTGGGACAGGGGTCACTGAAGCTTTCTTT.